The clone carrying this T cell receptor beta chain was detected only a few times. This entry comes from a study of identical twins' blood T cells. Via MiXCR, TCRdb re-called the 5' RACE reads, giving one row per CDR3 protein. The sample has roughly 340,000 distinct CDR3 sequences, over 25% seen once; the top ten hold 5.5% to 7%. J was trimmed by 10 bases and V by 2 bases; bases with no gene match: 13. Germline CDR1 SGHTA, CDR2 FQGNSA. This CDR3 has 15 residues. The material sequenced was PBMCs. V and J are TRBV7-2 and TRBJ1-2; 7 nucleotides agree with TRBD1. This clonotype originated in a woman aged 18-55 years in good health. CDR3 nucleotide sequence: TGTGCCAGCAGCTTACATCCGGTACAGGGGCTCGACTACACCTTC. The encoded protein is CASSLHPVQGLDYTF.